This T cell receptor beta chain was recovered during a study of response to subunit inactivated influenza vaccine. This clonotype was detected only a few times. There are 15 residues in the CDR3. Unmatched junction bases numbered 10, after V lost 5 bases and J lost 7 bases. Germline loops: CDR1 LGHNA, CDR2 YNFKEQ. TCRdb recomputed calls from the RT-PCR reads with MiXCR, one row per CDR3 protein. The profile shows approximately 500,000 distinct CDR3 sequences, approximately 13% of them singletons. Sample: PBMCs from blood, taken roughly 47 days after vaccination. This sequence was found in a man aged 50 or older who received an inactivated influenza vaccine. This rearrangement joins TRBV4-2 to TRBJ2-5, with 10 bases identical to TRBD1. The CDR3 nucleotides are TGTGCCAGCAGCTTCGGGACAGGGGAAGGGGGGACCCAGTACTTC. Protein: CASSFGTGEGGTQYF.